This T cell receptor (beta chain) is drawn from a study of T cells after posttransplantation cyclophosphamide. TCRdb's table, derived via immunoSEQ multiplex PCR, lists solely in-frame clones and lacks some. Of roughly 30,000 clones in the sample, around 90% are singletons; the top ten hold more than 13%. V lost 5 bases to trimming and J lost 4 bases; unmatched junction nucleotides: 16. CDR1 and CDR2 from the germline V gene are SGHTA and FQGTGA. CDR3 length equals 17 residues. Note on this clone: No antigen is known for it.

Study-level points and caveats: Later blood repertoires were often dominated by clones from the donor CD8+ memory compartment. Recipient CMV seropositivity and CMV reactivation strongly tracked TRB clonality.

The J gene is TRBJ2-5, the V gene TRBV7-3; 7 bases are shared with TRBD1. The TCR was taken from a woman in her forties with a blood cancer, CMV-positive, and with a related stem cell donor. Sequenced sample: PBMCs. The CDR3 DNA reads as TGTGCCAGCAGCCTCGCTCACGACAGGGCTTTCGCAGAGACCCAGTACTTC. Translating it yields CASSLAHDRAFAETQYF.